Following are 20 T cell receptor beta chains from one sample sequenced in a study of vaccination and CD4 T cells after COVID-19. For these receptors, no antigen is known. Researchers used the Oncomine TCR Beta short-read assay to sequence DNA from cultured CD4+ T cells. TCRdb called the PCR reads again in MiXCR, with one record for every CDR3 protein. Of 17,000 or so distinct CDR3 sequences in the sample, 43% were seen once. Treatment indicated: roughly 10-day PBMC culture with coronavirus spike peptide pools or control peptides (ViraFEST assay). This material consisted of CD4+ T cells from blood, cultured in vitro, taken before SARS-CoV-2 vaccination. These receptor sequences come from a human donor who had recovered from COVID-19.

The chain has TRBV11-3 and TRBJ2-5; unclear D gene. The CDR3 loop spans 12 amino acids. CDR1 is SGHNT, CDR2 YENEEA, per germline. V dropped 0 bases and J dropped 5 bases, with 4 bases sitting between them. The CDR3 sequence is CASSLDWETQYF. Here the CDR3 DNA reads TGTGCCAGCAGCTTAGATTGGGAGACCCAGTACTTC.

Here the CDR3 reads CSARYGQGRETQYF. Written as DNA, the CDR3 is TGCAGTGCTCGCTATGGACAGGGCAGGGAGACCCAGTACTTC. The J gene is TRBJ2-5, the V gene TRBV20-1; 8 bases fit TRBD1. Germline CDR1 and CDR2: DFQATT and SNEGSKA (reference sequence). The CDR3 is 14 residues long. With V trimmed by 5 bases and J by 5 bases, 10 bases remained unmatched.

In this sample, this clonotype turned up a few times. V is TRBV25-1 and J is TRBJ2-7, with TRBD1 matching 9 bases. The CDR3 covers 16 residues. V shed 1 base, J shed 6 bases, and the junction held 10 bases outside the gene matches. Germline V gene data show CDR1 as MGHDK and CDR2 as SYGVNS. CDR3 region: CASSELFGTGSSEQYF. The CDR3 DNA follows: TGTGCCAGCAGTGAATTATTTGGGACAGGGTCGAGCGAGCAGTACTTC.

J is TRBJ1-5 and V is TRBV19, with a possible D match to TRBD1 (5 bases). There are 16 residues in the CDR3. The germline gives CDR1 LNHDA, CDR2 SQIVND (reference sequence). Trimming pared 4 bases from V and 9 bases from J, leaving 22 bases between. The CDR3 loop reads CASSTYLDSSSRPQHF. CDR3 DNA sequence: TGTGCCAGTAGTACATACCTTGACAGTTCGAGTAGGCCCCAGCATTTT. Variable domain in full (rest from reference TRBV19 and TRBJ1-5): DGGITQSPKYLFRKEGQNVTLSCEQNLNHDAMYWYRQDPGQGLRLIYYSQIVNDFQKGDIAEGYSVSREKKESFPLTVTSAQKNPTAFYLCASSTYLDSSSRPQHFGDGTRLSIL.

This chain connects TRBV4-3 to TRBJ1-2; unclear D gene. CDR1 is LGHNA and CDR2 is YSLEER in the germline V gene. CDR3 length equals 11 residues. Deletions cut 1 base from V and 6 bases from J, with 3 bases between. The CDR3 loop reads CASSQGNGYTF. The CDR3 nucleotides are TGCGCCAGCAGCCAAGGGAATGGCTACACCTTC.

This clonotype occurred once. The rearrangement links TRBV18 to TRBJ1-6; 7 bases match TRBD1. CDR1 KGHSH and CDR2 LQKENI come from the germline V gene. The CDR3 is 15 residues long. V trimming: 3 bases; J trimming: 10 bases; junction bases outside the gene matches: 9. DNA for the CDR3: TGTGCCAGCTCACCTCAGGGACAGCGTGGGTCACCCCTCCACTTT. This encodes CASSPQGQRGSPLHF.

The chain couples TRBV7-9 to TRBJ2-1; D is undetermined. The DNA end lines up better with TRBJ2-7; the J call may be wrong. Germline CDR1 and CDR2: SEHNR and FQNEAQ (reference sequence). The CDR3 covers 13 residues. This CDR3 is CASSLAGYYEQYF. In DNA, the CDR3 is TGTGCCAGCAGCTTGGCAGGTTACTACGAGCAGTACTTC.

This chain links TRBV2 with TRBJ1-5; no reliable D call. The V gene lost 1 base and the J gene lost 0 bases, with 10 bases spanning the gap. The CDR3 is 16 amino acids. Germline assignment: CDR1 SNHLY and CDR2 FYNNEI. As DNA, the CDR3 is TGTGCCAGCAGTGAAGAGGGCGGCGATAGCAATCAGCCCCAGCATTTT. This sequence encodes CASSEEGGDSNQPQHF.

J is TRBJ2-2 and V is TRBV6-1; D may be TRBD2 (5 bases). Trimming took off 10 bases at V and 1 base at J, with 16 bases between the two ends. The CDR3 contains 15 residues. The germline CDR1 and CDR2 sequences are MNHNS and SASEGT. CDR3 region: CATERERLNTGELFF. Here the CDR3 DNA reads TGTGCCACCGAACGAGAGCGGTTGAACACCGGGGAGCTGTTTTTT.

This sequence joins TRBV11-3 and TRBJ2-1; D might be TRBD2 (5 bases). Germline V gives CDR1 SGHNT, CDR2 YENEEA. This CDR3 is 15 amino acids long. V dropped 1 base and J dropped 10 bases, with 17 bases sitting between them. The CDR3 loop reads CASSLAGLSGLEQFF. CDR3 DNA: TGTGCCAGCAGCTTAGCCGGACTTTCGGGTCTAGAGCAGTTCTTC.

CDR3: CAISEETGVGYTF. CDR3 in DNA: TGTGCCATCAGTGAGGAGACAGGGGTGGGCTACACCTTC. The V and J genes are TRBV10-3 and TRBJ1-2; 8 bases line up with TRBD1. Trimming took 2 bases from V and 8 from J; bases not matched to a gene: 4. Germline CDR1 reads ENHRY; CDR2 reads SYGVKD. The CDR3 consists of 13 residues.

V gene TRBV7-6 combines with J gene TRBJ2-3; 14 nucleotides line up with TRBD2. The CDR3 length is 17 residues. The germline gives CDR1 SGHVS, CDR2 FNYEAQ. V gave up 1 base and J gave up 5 bases; unmatched junction bases: 5. CDR3 nucleotide sequence: TGTGCCAGCAGCTTAGGACTAGCGGGAGGGCCTCGAGATACGCAGTATTTT. Translated: CASSLGLAGGPRDTQYF.

This clonotype has only a few counts. This chain uses TRBV6-1 with TRBJ1-2; D gene unclear. Per the germline V gene, CDR1 is MNHNS and CDR2 is SASEGT. V shed 0 bases and J shed 8 bases, with 13 bases lying between them. The length of the CDR3 is 14 residues. CDR3 bases: TGTGCCAGCAGTGAAGCGCAAGGGTTAGGCGGCTACACCTTC. This codes for CASSEAQGLGGYTF.

The chain carries TRBV11-3 and TRBJ2-7, with 8 nucleotides matching TRBD2. V dropped 5 bases and J dropped 3; count of bases not matched to a gene: 3. The CDR3 is 13 residues long. Germline lookup yields CDR1 SGHNT and CDR2 YENEEA. CDR3 sequence (DNA): TGTGCCAGCAGCCTAAGCGGGAGCTACGAGCAGTACTTC. Translation gives CASSLSGSYEQYF. The full variable domain, rest sourced from reference TRBV11-3 and TRBJ2-7, is EAGVVQSPRYKIIEKKQPVAFWCNPISGHNTLYWYLQNLGQGPELLIRYENEEAVDDSQLPKDRFSAERLKGVDSTLKIQPAELGDSAVYLCASSLSGSYEQYFGPGTRLTVT.

The V gene is TRBV19, the J gene TRBJ2-1; 10 bases align to TRBD2. The ends lost 4 bases at V and 8 bases at J; junction bases unmatched: 17. The CDR3 has 18 amino acids. Germline V lookup: CDR1 LNHDA, CDR2 SQIVND (reference sequence). Here the CDR3 reads CASSTLFAPSGSRDEQFF. The CDR3 nucleotides are TGTGCCAGTAGTACACTCTTTGCGCCTAGCGGGAGTCGGGATGAGCAGTTCTTC.

V gene TRBV7-3 combines with J gene TRBJ2-6; D perhaps matches TRBD1 (6 bases). Germline values: CDR1 SGHTA, CDR2 FQGTGA. CDR3 length: 16 residues. The V end was cut by 3 bases, the J end by 0 bases, with 9 bases between. CDR3 in amino acids: CASSLTGSSGANVLTF. In DNA form, the CDR3 reads TGTGCCAGCAGCTTGACAGGATCCTCTGGGGCCAACGTCCTGACTTTC. The full variable domain, in which reference TRBV7-3 and TRBJ2-6 provide the parts outside the CDR3, is GAGVSQTPSNKVTEKGKYVELRCDPISGHTALYWYRQSLGQGPEFLIYFQGTGAADDSGLPNDRFFAVRPEGSVSTLKIQRTERGDSAVYLCASSLTGSSGANVLTFGAGSRLTVL.

Only a few counts were recorded for this clonotype. The genes are TRBV7-9 and TRBJ1-1; D ambiguous. The CDR3 is 14 residues long. Germline CDR1 and CDR2: SEHNR and FQNEAQ (reference sequence). V lost 5 bases and J lost 0, with 10 bases in between. CDR3 DNA sequence: TGTGCCAGCAGCCCCGGTCAGGTGAACACTGAAGCTTTCTTT. Its protein product is CASSPGQVNTEAFF.

The DNA of the CDR3 is TGCGCCAGCAGCCAAGAGGCGTCGGGTATGAGCAATCAGCCCCAGCATTTT. Encoded protein: CASSQEASGMSNQPQHF. The chain combines TRBV4-1 with TRBJ1-5; no definite D call. Germline CDR1 is MGHRA and CDR2 is YSYEKL. V lost 0 bases and J lost 1, with 13 bases in between. The CDR3 spans 17 residues.

This sequence joins TRBV27 and TRBJ2-2; possibly TRBD2 for D (6 bases). From germline, CDR1 is MNHEY and CDR2 SMNVEV (reference sequence). The CDR3 spans 15 residues. The germline V and J ends were trimmed by 7 bases and 7 bases, with 19 bases remaining between them. The CDR3 coding sequence is TGTGCCAGCACCCGCATGGGGGGTTCGATCGGGGAGCTGTTTTTT. Its translation: CASTRMGGSIGELFF.

The rearrangement joins TRBV6-5 to TRBJ1-5; 8 nucleotides match TRBD1. Per the germline V gene, CDR1 is MNHEY and CDR2 is SVGAGI. CDR3 size: 16 residues. V lost 2 bases, J lost 0 bases, and 3 bases stayed unmatched. The CDR3 reads CASSYGTGDSNQPQHF. CDR3 sequence (DNA): TGTGCCAGCAGTTACGGGACAGGTGATAGCAATCAGCCCCAGCATTTT.